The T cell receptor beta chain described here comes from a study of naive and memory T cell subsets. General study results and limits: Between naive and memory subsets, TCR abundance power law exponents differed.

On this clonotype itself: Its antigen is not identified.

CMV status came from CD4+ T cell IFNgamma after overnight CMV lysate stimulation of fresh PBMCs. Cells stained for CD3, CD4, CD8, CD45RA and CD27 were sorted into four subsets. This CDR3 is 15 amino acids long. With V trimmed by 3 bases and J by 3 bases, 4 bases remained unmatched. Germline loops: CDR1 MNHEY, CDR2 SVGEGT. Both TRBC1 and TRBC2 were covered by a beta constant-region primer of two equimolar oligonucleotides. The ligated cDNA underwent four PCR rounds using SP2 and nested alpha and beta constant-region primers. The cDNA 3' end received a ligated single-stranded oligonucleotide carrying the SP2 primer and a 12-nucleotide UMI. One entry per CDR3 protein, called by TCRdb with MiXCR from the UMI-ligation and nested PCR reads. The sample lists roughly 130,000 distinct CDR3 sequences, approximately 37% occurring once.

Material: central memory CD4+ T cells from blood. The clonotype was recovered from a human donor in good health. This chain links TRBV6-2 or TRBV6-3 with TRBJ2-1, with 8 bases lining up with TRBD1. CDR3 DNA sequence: TGTGCCAGCAGTTATTCTGGGACAGGCTACAATGAGCAGTTCTTC. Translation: CASSYSGTGYNEQFF.